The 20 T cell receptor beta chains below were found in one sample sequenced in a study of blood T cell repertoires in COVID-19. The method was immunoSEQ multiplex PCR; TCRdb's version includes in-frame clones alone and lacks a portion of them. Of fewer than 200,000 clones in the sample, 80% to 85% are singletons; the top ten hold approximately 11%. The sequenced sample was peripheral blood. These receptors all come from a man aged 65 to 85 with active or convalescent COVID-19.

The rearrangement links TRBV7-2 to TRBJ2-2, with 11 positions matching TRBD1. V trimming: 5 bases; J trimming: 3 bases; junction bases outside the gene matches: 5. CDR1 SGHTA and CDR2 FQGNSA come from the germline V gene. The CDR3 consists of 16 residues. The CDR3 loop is CASSQDRGLDTGELFF. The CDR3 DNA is TGTGCCAGCAGCCAGGACAGGGGGCTGGACACCGGGGAGCTGTTTTTT. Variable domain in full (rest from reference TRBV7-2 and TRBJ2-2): GAGVSQSPSNKVTEKGKDVELRCDPISGHTALYWYRQSLGQGLEFLIYFQGNSAPDKSGLPSDRFSAERTGGSVSTLTIQRTQQEDSAVYLCASSQDRGLDTGELFFGEGSRLTVL.

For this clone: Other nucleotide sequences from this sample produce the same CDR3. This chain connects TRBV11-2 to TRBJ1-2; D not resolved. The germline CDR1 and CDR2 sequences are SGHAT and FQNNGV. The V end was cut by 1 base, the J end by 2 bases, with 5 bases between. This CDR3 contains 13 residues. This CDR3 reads CASSLGQNYGYTF. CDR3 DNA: TGTGCCAGCAGCTTAGGTCAGAACTATGGCTACACCTTC.

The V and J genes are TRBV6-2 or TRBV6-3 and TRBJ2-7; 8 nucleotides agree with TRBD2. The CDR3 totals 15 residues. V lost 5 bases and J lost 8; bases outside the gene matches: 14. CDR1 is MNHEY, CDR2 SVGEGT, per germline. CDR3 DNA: TGTGCCAGCAGTCTGAGAATAGCGGGAATCGACAAGCAGTACTTC. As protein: CASSLRIAGIDKQYF.

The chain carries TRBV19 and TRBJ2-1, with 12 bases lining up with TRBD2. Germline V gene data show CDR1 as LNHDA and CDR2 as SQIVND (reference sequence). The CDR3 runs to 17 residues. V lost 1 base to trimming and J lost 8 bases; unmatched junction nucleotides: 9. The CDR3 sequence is CASSIGNLAGGLDEQFF. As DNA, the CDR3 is TGTGCCAGTAGTATAGGGAACCTAGCGGGAGGGCTCGATGAGCAGTTCTTC.

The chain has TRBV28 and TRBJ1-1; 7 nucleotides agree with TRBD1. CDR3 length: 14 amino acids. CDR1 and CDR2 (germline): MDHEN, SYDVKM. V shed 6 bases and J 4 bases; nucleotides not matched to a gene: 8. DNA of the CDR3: TGTGCCAGCAGATACCTATCAGGGGGCACTGAAGCTTTCTTT. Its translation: CASRYLSGGTEAFF.

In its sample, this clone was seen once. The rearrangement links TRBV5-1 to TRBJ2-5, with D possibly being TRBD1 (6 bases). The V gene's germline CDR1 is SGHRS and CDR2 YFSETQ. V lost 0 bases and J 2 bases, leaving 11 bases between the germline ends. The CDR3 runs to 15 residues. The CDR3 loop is CASSLEPGQQETQYF. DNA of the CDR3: TGCGCCAGCAGCTTGGAGCCGGGACAACAAGAGACCCAGTACTTC.

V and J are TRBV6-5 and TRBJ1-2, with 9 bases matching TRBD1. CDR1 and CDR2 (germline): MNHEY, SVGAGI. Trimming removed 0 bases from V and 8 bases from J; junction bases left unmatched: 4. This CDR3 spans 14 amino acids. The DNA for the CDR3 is TGTGCCAGCAGTTACTCACAGGGGGCGCGAGGCTACACCTTC. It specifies CASSYSQGARGYTF.

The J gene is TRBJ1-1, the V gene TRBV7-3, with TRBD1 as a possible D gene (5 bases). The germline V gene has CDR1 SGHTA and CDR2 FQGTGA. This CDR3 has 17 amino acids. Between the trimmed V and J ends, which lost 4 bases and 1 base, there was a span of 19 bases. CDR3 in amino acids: CASSSVASGVGNTEAFF. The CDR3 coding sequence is TGTGCCAGCAGCTCCGTCGCGTCGGGGGTCGGGAACACTGAAGCTTTCTTT.

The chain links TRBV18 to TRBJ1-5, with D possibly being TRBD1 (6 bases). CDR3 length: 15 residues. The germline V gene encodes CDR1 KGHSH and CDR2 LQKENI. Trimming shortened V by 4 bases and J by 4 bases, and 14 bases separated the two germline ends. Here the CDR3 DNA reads TGTGCCAGCTCACTAACAGGGCGGAGTAATCAGCCCCAGCATTTT. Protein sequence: CASSLTGRSNQPQHF.

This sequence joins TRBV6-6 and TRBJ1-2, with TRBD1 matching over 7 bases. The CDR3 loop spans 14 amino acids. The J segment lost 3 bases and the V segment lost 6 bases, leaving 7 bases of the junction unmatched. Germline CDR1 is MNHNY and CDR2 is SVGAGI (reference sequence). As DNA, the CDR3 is TGTGCCAGCAGCCCTACAGGGGCCTACTATGGCTACACCTTC. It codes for CASSPTGAYYGYTF.

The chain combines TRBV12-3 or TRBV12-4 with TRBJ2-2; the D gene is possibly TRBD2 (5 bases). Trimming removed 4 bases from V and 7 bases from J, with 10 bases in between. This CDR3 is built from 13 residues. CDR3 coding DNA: TGTGCCAGCAGTTCCGGGGTCAGCGGGGAGCTGTTTTTT. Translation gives CASSSGVSGELFF.

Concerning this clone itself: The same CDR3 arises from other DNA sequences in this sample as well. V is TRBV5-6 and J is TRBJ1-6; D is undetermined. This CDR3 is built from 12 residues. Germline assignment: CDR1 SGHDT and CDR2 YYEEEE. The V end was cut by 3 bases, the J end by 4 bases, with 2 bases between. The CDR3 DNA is TGTGCCAGCAGCTCTTATAATTCACCCCTCCACTTT. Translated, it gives CASSSYNSPLHF.

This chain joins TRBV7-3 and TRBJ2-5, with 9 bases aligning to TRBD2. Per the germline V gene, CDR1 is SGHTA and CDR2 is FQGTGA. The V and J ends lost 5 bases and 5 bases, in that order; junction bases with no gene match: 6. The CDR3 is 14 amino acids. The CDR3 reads CASSPREGLETQYF. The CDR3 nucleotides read TGTGCCAGCAGCCCGCGGGAGGGCCTGGAGACCCAGTACTTC.

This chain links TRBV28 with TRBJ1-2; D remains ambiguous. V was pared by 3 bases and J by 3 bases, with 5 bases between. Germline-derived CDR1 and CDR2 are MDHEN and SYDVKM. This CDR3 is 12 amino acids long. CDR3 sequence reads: CASSFQDYGYTF. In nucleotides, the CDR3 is TGTGCCAGCAGTTTTCAGGACTATGGCTACACCTTC.

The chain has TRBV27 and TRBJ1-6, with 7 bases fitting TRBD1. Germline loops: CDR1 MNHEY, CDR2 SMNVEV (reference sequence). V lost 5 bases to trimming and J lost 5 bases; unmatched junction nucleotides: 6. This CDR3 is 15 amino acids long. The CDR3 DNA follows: TGTGCCAGCAGTCCCCCCACAGGGGATAATTCACCCCTCCACTTT. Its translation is CASSPPTGDNSPLHF.

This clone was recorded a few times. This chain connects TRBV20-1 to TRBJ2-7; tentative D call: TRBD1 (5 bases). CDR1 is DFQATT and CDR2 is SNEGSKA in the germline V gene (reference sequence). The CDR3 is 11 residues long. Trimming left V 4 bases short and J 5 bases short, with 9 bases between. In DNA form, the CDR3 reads TGCAGTGCTACCCAGGGCCACGAGCAGTACTTC. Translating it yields CSATQGHEQYF.

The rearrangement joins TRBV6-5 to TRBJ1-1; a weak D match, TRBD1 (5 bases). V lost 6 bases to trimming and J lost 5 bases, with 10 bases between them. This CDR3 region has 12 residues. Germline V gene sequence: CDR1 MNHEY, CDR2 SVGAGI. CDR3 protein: CASSPTVTEAFF. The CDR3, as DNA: TGTGCCAGCAGCCCGACAGTGACTGAAGCTTTCTTT.

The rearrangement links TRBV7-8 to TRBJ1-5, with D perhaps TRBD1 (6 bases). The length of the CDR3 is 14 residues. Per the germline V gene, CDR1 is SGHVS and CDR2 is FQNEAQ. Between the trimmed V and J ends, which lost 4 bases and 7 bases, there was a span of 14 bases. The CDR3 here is CASSSTTGVQPQHF. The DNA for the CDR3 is TGTGCCAGCAGCTCGACGACAGGAGTACAGCCCCAGCATTTT.

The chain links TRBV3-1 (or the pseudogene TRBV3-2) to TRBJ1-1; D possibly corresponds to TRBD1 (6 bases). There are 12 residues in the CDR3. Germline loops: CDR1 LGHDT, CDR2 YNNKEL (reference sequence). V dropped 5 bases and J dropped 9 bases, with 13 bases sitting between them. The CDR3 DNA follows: TGTGCCAGCAGCTCCTCGGACAGAAAAGCTTTCTTT. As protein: CASSSSDRKAFF.

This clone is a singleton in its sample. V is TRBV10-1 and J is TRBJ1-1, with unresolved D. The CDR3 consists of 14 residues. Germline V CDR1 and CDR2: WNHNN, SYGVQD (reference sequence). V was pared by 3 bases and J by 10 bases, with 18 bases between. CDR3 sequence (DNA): TGCGCCAGCAGTGAAGGACCCTTCGCAGCGGGAGCTTTCTTT. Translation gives CASSEGPFAAGAFF.